The 3 T cell receptor beta chains below were found in one sample sequenced in a study of identical twins. TCRdb used MiXCR to reprocess the 5' RACE reads, holding one entry per CDR3 protein. The table lists some 790,000 distinct CDR3 sequences, over 15% of them singletons. The data were also submitted as part of a second study, on T cells expressing NK-cell markers.

What was sequenced was PBMCs. The receptor set was obtained from a woman between 18 and 30 years old in good health.

The chain joins TRBV6-1 to TRBJ2-2, with D uncertain. Trimming removed 6 bases from V and 0 bases from J, with 11 bases in between. This CDR3 is built from 15 residues. Germline assignment: CDR1 MNHNS and CDR2 SASEGT. The CDR3 region is CASSPGRPNTGELFF. CDR3 DNA sequence: TGTGCCAGCAGCCCCGGTCGGCCGAACACCGGGGAGCTGTTTTTT.

This clonotype showed up just a few times. This sequence joins TRBV6-5 and TRBJ1-1; D gene ambiguous. This CDR3 region has 13 residues. Germline loops: CDR1 MNHEY, CDR2 SVGAGI. Trimming left V 4 bases short and J 4 bases short, with 10 bases between. CDR3 in amino acids: CASSFLEGTEAFF. The DNA for the CDR3 is TGTGCCAGCAGTTTCTTAGAGGGCACTGAAGCTTTCTTT.

In its sample, this clonotype was seen a few times. The chain couples TRBV6-5 to TRBJ1-2, with D unresolved. Trimming stripped 3 bases from V and 0 bases from J, with 8 bases between. CDR3 length: 14 residues. Germline-derived CDR1 and CDR2 are MNHEY and SVGAGI. CDR3 protein: CASSYTAANYGYTF. The CDR3 DNA is TGTGCCAGCAGTTATACAGCCGCTAACTATGGCTACACCTTC.